This is a list of T cell receptor beta chains from one sample in a study of beta chain features in type 1 diabetes. Sequenced by immunoSEQ multiplex PCR; TCRdb stores in-frame clones only, minus some. The table lists approximately 170,000 clones, roughly 9.1% of them singletons. Sequencing input: central memory CD4+ T cells from blood. The receptors stem from a woman between 18 and 29 years old in good health. Both conserved end residues are part of each CDR3. D genes are given only for firm matches. Clone size is stated in some rows and not others, as once, few, many or a class when expanded.

D	V	J	size	CDR3	DNA
TRBD2	TRBV7-9	TRBJ2-3	NA	CASTAGLAGWGQYF	TGTGCCAGCACCGCGGGACTAGCGGGGTGGGGGCAGTATTTT
NA	TRBV9	TRBJ2-2	NA	CASSVGHTANTGELFF	TGTGCCAGCAGCGTAGGCCACACCGCGAACACCGGGGAGCTGTTTTTT
NA	TRBV27	TRBJ1-6	few	CASSDRQDSYNSPLHF	TGTGCCAGCAGTGACAGACAGGATTCCTATAATTCACCCCTCCACTTT
TRBD2	TRBV4-1	TRBJ2-7	NA	CASSQGFQAGGPLEQYF	TGCGCCAGCAGCCAAGGGTTCCAAGCGGGAGGGCCCCTCGAGCAGTACTTC
NA	TRBV7-9	TRBJ1-2	NA	CASSSRDYGYTF	TGTGCCAGCAGCTCCAGGGACTATGGCTACACCTTC
NA	TRBV11-2	TRBJ1-1	few	CASSKESVEAFF	TGTGCCAGCAGTAAAGAGAGTGTGGAGGCTTTCTTT
NA	TRBV30	TRBJ2-7	few	CAWSAIVRSYEQYF	TGTGCCTGGAGTGCAATCGTACGGTCCTACGAGCAGTACTTC
TRBD2	TRBV23-1	TRBJ2-1	few	CASSQQRLAGGYNNEQFF	TGCGCCAGCAGTCAACAACGACTAGCGGGGGGGTACAACAATGAGCAGTTCTTC
TRBD2	TRBV11-2	TRBJ2-1	NA	CASSLAGGGNEQFF	TGTGCCAGCAGCTTAGCGGGAGGAGGGAATGAGCAGTTCTTC
NA	TRBV5-1	TRBJ1-3	few	CASSPQGLDTIYF	TGCGCCAGCAGCCCGCAGGGTCTGGACACCATATATTTT
NA	TRBV4-3	TRBJ2-5	NA	CASSQDRGHLETQYF	TGCGCCAGCAGCCAAGATAGGGGCCACCTGGAGACCCAGTACTTC
NA	TRBV7-3	TRBJ2-5	NA	CASSLSGQAQETQYF	TGTGCCAGCAGCTTAAGCGGACAAGCACAAGAGACCCAGTACTTC
NA	TRBV21-1	TRBJ2-3	many	CASPGLAGTDTQYF	TGTGCCAGCCCGGGACTAGCCGGCACAGATACGCAGTATTTT